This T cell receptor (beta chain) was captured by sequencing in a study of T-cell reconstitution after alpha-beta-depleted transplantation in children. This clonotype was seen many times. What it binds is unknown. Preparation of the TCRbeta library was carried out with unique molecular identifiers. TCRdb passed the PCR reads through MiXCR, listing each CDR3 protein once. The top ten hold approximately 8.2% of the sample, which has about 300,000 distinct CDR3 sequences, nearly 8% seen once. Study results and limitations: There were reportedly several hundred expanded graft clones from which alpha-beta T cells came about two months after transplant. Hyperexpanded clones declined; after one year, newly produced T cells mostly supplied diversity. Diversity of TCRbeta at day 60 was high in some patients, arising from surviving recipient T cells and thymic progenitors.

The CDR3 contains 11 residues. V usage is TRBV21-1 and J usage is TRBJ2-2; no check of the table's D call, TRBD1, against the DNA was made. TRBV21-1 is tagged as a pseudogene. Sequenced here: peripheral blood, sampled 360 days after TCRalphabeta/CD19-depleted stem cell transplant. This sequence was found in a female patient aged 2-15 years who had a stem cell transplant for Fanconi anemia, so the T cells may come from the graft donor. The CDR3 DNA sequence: TGTCACGGACAGGGGTCCGGGGAGCTGTTTTTT. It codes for CHGQGSGELFF.